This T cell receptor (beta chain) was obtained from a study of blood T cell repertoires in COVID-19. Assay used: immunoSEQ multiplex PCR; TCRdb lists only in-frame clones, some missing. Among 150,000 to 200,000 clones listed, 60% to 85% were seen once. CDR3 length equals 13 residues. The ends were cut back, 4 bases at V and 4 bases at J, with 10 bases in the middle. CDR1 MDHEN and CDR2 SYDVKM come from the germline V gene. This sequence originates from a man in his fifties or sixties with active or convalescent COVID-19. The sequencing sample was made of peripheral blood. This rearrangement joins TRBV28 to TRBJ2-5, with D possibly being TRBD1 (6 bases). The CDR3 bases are TGTGCCAGCAGTTGGCAGGGGCGAGAGACCCAGTACTTC. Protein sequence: CASSWQGRETQYF.